Included here is one T cell receptor beta chain sequence, with context. Alongside a J-beta primer mix, a sample-barcoded 5' primer served in a second PCR lasting about 7 to 11 cycles. Each cDNA molecule received a tag from a template-switch adaptor that had 12 random nucleotides. In TCRdb, the 5' RACE reads were re-called with MiXCR into one record per CDR3 protein. The table records 1.8 million or so distinct CDR3 sequences, approximately 39% of them present only once. Donation came from healthy Caucasian individuals in Russia who were aged roughly 6 to 95. The sample, about 10 milliliters of peripheral blood, was drawn from each donor. Extractions gave at least 5.5 micrograms of total RNA per sample. The record originates from a study of blood T cells in healthy people across ages. The ends were cut back, 6 bases at V and 6 bases at J, with 20 bases in the middle. CDR1 MNHNY and CDR2 SVGAGI come from the germline V gene (reference sequence). The CDR3 runs to 16 residues.

The chain has TRBV6-6 and TRBJ2-2, with no clear D. This receptor was identified in a human donor in good health. Material: blood. The CDR3 region has the DNA TGTGCCAGCAGCCCCCCCCGGGCGTTTATCGCCGGGGAGCTGTTTTTT. Its protein product is CASSPPRAFIAGELFF.